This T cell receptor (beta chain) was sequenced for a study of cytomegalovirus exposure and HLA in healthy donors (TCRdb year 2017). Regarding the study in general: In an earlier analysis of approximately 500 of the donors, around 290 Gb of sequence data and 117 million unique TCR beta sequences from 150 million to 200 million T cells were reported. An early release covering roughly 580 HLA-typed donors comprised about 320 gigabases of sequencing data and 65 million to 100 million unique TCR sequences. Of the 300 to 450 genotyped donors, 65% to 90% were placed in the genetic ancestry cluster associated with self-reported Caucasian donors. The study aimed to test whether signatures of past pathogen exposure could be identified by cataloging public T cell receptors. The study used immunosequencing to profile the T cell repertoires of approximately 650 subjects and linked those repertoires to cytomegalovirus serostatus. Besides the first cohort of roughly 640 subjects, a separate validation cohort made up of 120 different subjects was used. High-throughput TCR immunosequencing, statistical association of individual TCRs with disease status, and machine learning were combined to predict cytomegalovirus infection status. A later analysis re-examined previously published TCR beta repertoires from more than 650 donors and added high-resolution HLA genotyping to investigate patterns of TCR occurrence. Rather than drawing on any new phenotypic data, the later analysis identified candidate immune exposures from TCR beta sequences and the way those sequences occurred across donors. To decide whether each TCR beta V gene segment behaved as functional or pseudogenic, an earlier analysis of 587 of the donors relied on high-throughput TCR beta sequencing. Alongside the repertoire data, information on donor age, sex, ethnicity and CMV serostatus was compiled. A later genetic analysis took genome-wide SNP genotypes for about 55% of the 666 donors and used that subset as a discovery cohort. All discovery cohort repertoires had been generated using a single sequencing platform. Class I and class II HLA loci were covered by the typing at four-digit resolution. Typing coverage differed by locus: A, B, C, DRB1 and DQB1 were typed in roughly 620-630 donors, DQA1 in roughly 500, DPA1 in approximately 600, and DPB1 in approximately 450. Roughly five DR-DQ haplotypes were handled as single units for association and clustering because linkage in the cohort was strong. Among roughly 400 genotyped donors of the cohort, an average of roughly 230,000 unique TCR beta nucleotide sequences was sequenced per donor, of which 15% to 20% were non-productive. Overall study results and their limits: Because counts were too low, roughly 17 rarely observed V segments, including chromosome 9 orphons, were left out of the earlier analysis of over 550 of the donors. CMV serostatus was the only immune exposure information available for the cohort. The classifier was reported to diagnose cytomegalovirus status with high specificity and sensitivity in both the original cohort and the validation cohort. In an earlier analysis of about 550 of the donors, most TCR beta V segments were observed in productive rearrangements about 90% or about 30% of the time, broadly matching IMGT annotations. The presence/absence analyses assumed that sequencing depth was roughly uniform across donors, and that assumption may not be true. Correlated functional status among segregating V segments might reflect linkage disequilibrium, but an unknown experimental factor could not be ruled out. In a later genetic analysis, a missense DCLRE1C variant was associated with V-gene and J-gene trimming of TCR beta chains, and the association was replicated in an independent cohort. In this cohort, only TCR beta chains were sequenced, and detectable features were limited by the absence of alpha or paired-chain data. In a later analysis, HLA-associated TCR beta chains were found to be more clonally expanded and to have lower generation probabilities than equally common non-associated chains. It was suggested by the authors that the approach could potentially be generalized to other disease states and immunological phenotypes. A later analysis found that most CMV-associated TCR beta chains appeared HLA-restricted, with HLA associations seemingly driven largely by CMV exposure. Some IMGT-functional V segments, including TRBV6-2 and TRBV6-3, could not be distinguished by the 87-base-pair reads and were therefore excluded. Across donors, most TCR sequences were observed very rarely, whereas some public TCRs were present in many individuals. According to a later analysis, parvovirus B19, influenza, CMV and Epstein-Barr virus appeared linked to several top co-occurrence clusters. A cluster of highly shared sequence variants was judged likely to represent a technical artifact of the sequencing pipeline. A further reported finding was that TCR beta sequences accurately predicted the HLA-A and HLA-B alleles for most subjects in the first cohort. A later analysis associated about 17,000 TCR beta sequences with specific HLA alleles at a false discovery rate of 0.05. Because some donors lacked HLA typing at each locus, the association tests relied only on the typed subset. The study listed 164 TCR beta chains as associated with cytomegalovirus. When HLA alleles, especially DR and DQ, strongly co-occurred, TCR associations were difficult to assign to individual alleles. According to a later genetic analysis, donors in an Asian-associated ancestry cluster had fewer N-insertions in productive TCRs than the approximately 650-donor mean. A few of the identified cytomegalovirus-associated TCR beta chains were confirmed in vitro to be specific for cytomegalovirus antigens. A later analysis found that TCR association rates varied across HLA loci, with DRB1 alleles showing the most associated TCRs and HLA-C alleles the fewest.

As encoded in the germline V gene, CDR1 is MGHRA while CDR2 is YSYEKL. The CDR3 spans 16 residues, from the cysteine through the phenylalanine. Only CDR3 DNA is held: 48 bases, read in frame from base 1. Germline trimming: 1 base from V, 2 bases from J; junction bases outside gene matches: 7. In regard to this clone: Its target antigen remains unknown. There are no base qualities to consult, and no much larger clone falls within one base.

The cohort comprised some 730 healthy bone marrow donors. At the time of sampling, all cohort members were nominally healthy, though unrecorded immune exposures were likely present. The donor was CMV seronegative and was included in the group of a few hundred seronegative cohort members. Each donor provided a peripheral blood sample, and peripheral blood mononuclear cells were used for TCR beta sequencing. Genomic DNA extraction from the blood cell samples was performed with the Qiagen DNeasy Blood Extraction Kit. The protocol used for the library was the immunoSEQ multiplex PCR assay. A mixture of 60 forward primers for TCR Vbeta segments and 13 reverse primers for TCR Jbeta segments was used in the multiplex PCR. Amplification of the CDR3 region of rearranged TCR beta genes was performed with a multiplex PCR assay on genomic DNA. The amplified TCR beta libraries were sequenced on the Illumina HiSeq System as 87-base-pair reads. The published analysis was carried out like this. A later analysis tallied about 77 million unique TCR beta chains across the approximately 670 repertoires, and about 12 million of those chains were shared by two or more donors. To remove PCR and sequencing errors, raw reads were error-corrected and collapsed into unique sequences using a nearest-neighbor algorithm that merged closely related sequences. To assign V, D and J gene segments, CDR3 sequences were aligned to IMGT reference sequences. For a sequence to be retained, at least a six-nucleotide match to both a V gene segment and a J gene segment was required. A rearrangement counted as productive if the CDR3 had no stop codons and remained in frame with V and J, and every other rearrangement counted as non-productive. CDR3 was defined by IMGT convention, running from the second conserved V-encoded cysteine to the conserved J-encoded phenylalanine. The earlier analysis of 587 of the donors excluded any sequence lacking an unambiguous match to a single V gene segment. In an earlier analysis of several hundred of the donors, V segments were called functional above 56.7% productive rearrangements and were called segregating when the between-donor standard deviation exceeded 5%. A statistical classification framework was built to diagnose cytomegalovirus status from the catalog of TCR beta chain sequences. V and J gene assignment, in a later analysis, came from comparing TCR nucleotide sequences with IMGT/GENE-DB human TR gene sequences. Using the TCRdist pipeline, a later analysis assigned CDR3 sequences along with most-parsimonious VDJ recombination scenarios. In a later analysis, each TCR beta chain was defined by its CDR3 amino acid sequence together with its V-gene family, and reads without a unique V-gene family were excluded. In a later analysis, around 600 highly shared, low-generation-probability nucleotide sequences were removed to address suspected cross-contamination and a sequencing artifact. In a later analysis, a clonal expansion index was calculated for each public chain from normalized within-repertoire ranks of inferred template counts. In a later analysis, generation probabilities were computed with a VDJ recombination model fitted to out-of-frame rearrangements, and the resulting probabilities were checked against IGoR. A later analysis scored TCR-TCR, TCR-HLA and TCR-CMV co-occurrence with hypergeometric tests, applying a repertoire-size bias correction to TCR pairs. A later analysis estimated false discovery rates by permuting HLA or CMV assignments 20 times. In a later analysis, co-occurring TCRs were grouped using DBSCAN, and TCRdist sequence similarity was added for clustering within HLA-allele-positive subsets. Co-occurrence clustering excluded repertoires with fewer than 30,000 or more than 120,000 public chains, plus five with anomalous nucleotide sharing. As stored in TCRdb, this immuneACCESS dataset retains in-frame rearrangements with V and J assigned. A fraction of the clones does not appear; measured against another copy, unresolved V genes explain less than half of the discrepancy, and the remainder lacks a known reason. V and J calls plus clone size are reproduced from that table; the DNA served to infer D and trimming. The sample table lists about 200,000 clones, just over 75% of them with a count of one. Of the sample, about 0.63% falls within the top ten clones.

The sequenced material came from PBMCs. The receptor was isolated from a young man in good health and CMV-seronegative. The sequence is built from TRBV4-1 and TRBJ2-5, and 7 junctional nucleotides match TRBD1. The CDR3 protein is CASSQGPGTAQETQYF. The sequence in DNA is TGCGCCAGCAGCCAAGGACCCGGGACAGCGCAAGAGACCCAGTACTTC.